Presented here are 10 T cell receptor beta chains from one specimen sequenced in a study of vaccination and CD4 T cells after COVID-19. The antigens of these receptors remain unknown. Treatment meaning: approximately 11-day PBMC culture with coronavirus spike peptide pools or control peptides (ViraFEST assay). Oncomine TCR Beta short-read sequencing was applied to DNA from cultured CD4+ T cells. MiXCR, run by TCRdb on the PCR reads, gives a single entry per CDR3 protein. The sample contains 13,000 to 15,000 distinct CDR3 sequences, about half of which appear only once. Material for sequencing was CD4+ T cells from blood, cultured in vitro. The receptors shown here come from a human donor who had recovered from COVID-19.

In DNA form, the CDR3 reads TGTGCCAGCGCCGGGACAGGGTCAGATACGCAGTATTTT. The encoded protein is CASAGTGSDTQYF. The chain has TRBV7-3 and TRBJ2-3; 9 nucleotides align to TRBD1. The germline V gene encodes CDR1 SGHTA and CDR2 FQGTGA. The ends lost 8 bases at V and 4 bases at J; junction bases unmatched: 4. The CDR3 covers 13 residues.

This sequence joins TRBV11-2 and TRBJ2-1, with 13 bases lining up with TRBD2. Germline loops: CDR1 SGHAT, CDR2 FQNNGV. The J segment lost 7 bases and the V segment lost 5 bases, leaving 5 bases of the junction unmatched. The CDR3 contains 15 residues. The chain's CDR3 is CASSLRLAGGNEQFF. Written as DNA, the CDR3 is TGTGCCAGCAGCCTTAGACTAGCGGGAGGAAATGAGCAGTTCTTC.

The V call is TRBV10-3, the J call TRBJ2-3; perhaps TRBD1 as D (5 bases). From germline, CDR1 is ENHRY and CDR2 SYGVKD. This CDR3 has 13 amino acids. V lost 5 bases to trimming and J lost 2 bases, with 8 bases between them. The CDR3 sequence is CAISMDNTDTQYF. The CDR3 nucleotides are TGTGCCATCAGTATGGACAACACAGATACGCAGTATTTT.

A few counts support this clonotype. The rearrangement links TRBV6-2 or TRBV6-3 to TRBJ2-3, with 7 nucleotides matching TRBD2. Germline trimming cut 8 bases from V and 0 bases from J; bases unmatched to any gene: 2. The CDR3 has 13 residues. Germline CDR1 MNHEY, CDR2 SVGEGT. For the CDR3, the DNA is TGTGCCAGCCGCGGGAGTAGCACAGATACGCAGTATTTT. It is translated as CASRGSSTDTQYF.

V and J are TRBV7-9 and TRBJ2-7, with D perhaps assigned TRBD1 or TRBD2 (5 bases each). Germline CDR1 is SEHNR and CDR2 is FQNEAQ (reference sequence). Trimming pared 2 bases from V and 7 bases from J, leaving 12 bases between. The CDR3 is 13 amino acids. This chain's CDR3 is CASSLRGAREQYF. As DNA, the CDR3 is TGTGCCAGCAGCTTAAGAGGGGCGCGGGAGCAGTACTTC.

This CDR3 reads CASSEYRETGELFF. CDR3 sequence (DNA): TGTGCCAGCAGTGAATATCGGGAGACCGGGGAGCTGTTTTTT. V is TRBV25-1 and J is TRBJ2-2; tentative D call: TRBD2 (6 bases). Germline CDR1 and CDR2: MGHDK and SYGVNS. Trimming took off 0 bases at V and 5 bases at J, with 7 bases between the two ends. The CDR3 is 14 amino acids. Full variable domain (remainder filled in from reference TRBV25-1 and TRBJ2-2): EADIYQTPRYLVIGTGKKITLECSQTMGHDKMYWYQQDPGMELHLIHYSYGVNSTEKGDLSSESTVSRIRTEHFPLTLESARPSHTSQYLCASSEYRETGELFFGEGSRLTVL.

This chain uses TRBV7-9 with TRBJ2-2; D not resolved. V was shortened by 4 bases and J by 5 bases, with 11 bases between the two germline ends. This CDR3 spans 14 amino acids. Germline V gives CDR1 SEHNR, CDR2 FQNEAQ (reference sequence). This CDR3 reads CASSSDLGTGELFF. For the CDR3, the DNA is TGTGCCAGCAGCTCCGACTTAGGTACCGGGGAGCTGTTTTTT.

The chain joins TRBV7-9 to TRBJ1-4; D is possibly TRBD1 (6 bases). Germline lookup yields CDR1 SEHNR and CDR2 FQNEAQ (reference sequence). V shed 5 bases and J shed 7 bases, with 14 bases lying between them. The length of the CDR3 is 14 residues. The CDR3 loop reads CASSIQGGGEKLFF. The CDR3 DNA reads TGTGCCAGCAGCATACAGGGAGGAGGTGAAAAACTGTTTTTT.

The CDR3 DNA reads as TGCAGCGTTACCGGACAGACCGGGGAGCTGTTTTTT. It translates to CSVTGQTGELFF. The chain is built from TRBV29-1 and TRBJ2-2, with TRBD1 as a possible D gene (6 bases). Germline CDR1 and CDR2: SQVTM and ANQGSEA. The V end was cut by 5 bases, the J end by 5 bases, with 9 bases between. The CDR3 has 12 amino acids.

The rearrangement links TRBV7-3 to TRBJ2-6; tentatively, D is TRBD1 or TRBD2 (5 bases each). The CDR3 runs 15 residues. V lost 2 bases and J lost 1, with 6 bases in between. The germline V gene encodes CDR1 SGHTA and CDR2 FQGTGA. The CDR3 reads CASSLWGSGANVLTF. The CDR3 DNA follows: TGTGCCAGCAGCTTATGGGGGTCTGGGGCCAACGTCCTGACTTTC. Using reference TRBV7-3 and TRBJ2-6 for the parts outside the CDR3, the full variable domain is GAGVSQTPSNKVTEKGKYVELRCDPISGHTALYWYRQSLGQGPEFLIYFQGTGAADDSGLPNDRFFAVRPEGSVSTLKIQRTERGDSAVYLCASSLWGSGANVLTFGAGSRLTVL.